This TCR beta chain was obtained from a study of a mutant IDH1 vaccine in newly diagnosed glioma. Whole-study context: The study started vaccination 4-6 weeks after radiotherapy alone, or with temozolomide cycles.

Regarding time point: week 5, during vaccination. Vaccination comprised doses that each held 300 ug of mutant IDH1 20-mer peptide, plus topical imiquimod. The astrocytomas were IDH1-mutant, ATRX-negative, and WHO grade 3 or 4. Concerning this clone: What it recognizes is unknown.

Produced via immunoSEQ multiplex PCR; TCRdb's table is partial and in-frame only. The data show tens of thousands of clones, 85% to 90% seen once. This CDR3 comprises 14 residues. Germline V gene sequence: CDR1 MNHEY, CDR2 SVGAGI. Trimming cost V 7 bases and J 6 bases; bases outside gene matches: 11. Sequenced material: PBMCs, taken from a glioma patient whose treatment included an IDH1 peptide vaccine. The rearrangement uses TRBV6-5 and TRBJ1-2; 7 positions match TRBD1. The sequence was collected from a woman aged 40 to 50 with glioma. CDR3 in amino acids: CASKRDSGVDGYTF. CDR3 DNA sequence: TGTGCCAGCAAACGGGACAGTGGAGTTGATGGCTACACCTTC.